Sequencing of this TCR beta chain was carried out in a study of T cells after yellow fever vaccination. Study results and limitations: The study noted that FACS-sorted repertoires could contain abundant clonotypes contaminating from the bulk population.

This clonotype appeared many times. As yet, its antigen is unknown. The 5'RACE template-switching step produced TCR cDNA and added a universal primer site and UMIs. TCRdb processed the 5' RACE reads anew with MiXCR; each CDR3 protein has one entry. The table includes 150,000 to 200,000 distinct CDR3 sequences, about 6% detected once. V was trimmed by 3 bases and J by 5 bases, leaving 14 bases between them. The CDR3 runs to 15 residues. Germline assignment: CDR1 SGHAT and CDR2 FQNNGV. The TCR originated in a man aged 18-30 years who received the YFV17D yellow fever vaccine. The starting material was CD4+ T cells sorted from PBMCs, obtained on the day of the first yellow fever vaccination. The genes are TRBV11-2 and TRBJ1-5, with D hard to call. In nucleotides, the CDR3 is TGTGCCAGCAGCTTTAAAGGTCTGAAGGATCAGCCCCAGCATTTT. This codes for CASSFKGLKDQPQHF.